The next 21 T cell receptor beta chains were all read from a single sample in a study of blood T cell repertoires in COVID-19. The repertoire was sequenced with immunoSEQ multiplex PCR; TCRdb's copy has only in-frame clones and lacks some. The data show around 320,000 clones, roughly 89% seen once. The source material was PBMCs or T cells enriched from blood (not recorded which). Every receptor here comes from a woman aged 18-29 years with acute COVID-19.

The chain joins TRBV19 to TRBJ1-1; TRBD1 matches 7 bases. This CDR3 comprises 13 residues. Germline CDR1 and CDR2: LNHDA and SQIVND (reference sequence). After removal of 5 bases from V and 3 bases from J, the junction contained 3 bases not matched to a gene. The CDR3 DNA is TGTGCCAGTAGTGGGGACAGTTACACTGAAGCTTTCTTT. Translated, it gives CASSGDSYTEAFF.

The CDR3 DNA is TGTGCCAGCAAGAAAGGGGGCGGGAACTATGGCTACACCTTC. The encoded protein is CASKKGGGNYGYTF. The chain combines TRBV6-5 with TRBJ1-2, with 7 bases fitting TRBD1. Trimming at V came to 7 bases and at J to 2 bases, leaving 7 bases not matched to a gene. CDR1 MNHEY and CDR2 SVGAGI come from the germline V gene. The CDR3 totals 14 residues.

CDR3 sequence: CATSDLGTGAGYEQFF. The CDR3 bases are TGTGCCACCAGTGATTTGGGGACAGGGGCCGGGTATGAGCAGTTCTTC. V usage is TRBV24-1 and J usage is TRBJ2-1; 10 bases agree with TRBD1. This CDR3 region has 16 residues. Germline CDR1 and CDR2: KGHDR and SFDVKD. J lost 8 bases, V lost 0 bases, and 6 bases had no gene match.

This chain links TRBV9 with TRBJ2-7; TRBD2 might be the D (7 bases). This CDR3 spans 16 amino acids. Looked up from germline, CDR1 is SGDLS and CDR2 is YYNGEE. V lost 6 bases, J lost 1 base, and 20 bases lay in between. CDR3 residues: CASTLGGAQDSYEQYF. The CDR3 DNA reads TGTGCCAGCACCCTGGGGGGGGCGCAGGATTCCTACGAGCAGTACTTC. Filled out from reference TRBV9 and TRBJ2-7, the complete variable domain reads DSGVTQTPKHLITATGQRVTLRCSPRSGDLSVYWYQQSLDQGLQFLIQYYNGEERAKGNILERFSAQQFPDLHSELNLSSLELGDSALYFCASTLGGAQDSYEQYFGPGTRLTVT.

The rearrangement uses TRBV5-1 and TRBJ1-3, with D perhaps TRBD1 (5 bases). Germline V lookup: CDR1 SGHRS, CDR2 YFSETQ. The CDR3 is made up of 17 amino acids. Deletions cut 2 bases from V and 2 bases from J, with 17 bases between. Here the CDR3 DNA reads TGCGCCAGCAGCTTACTCGTGGGGGACTCTGCTGGAAACACCATATATTTT. Translation: CASSLLVGDSAGNTIYF.

This clone occurred once. The V gene is TRBV6-5, the J gene TRBJ1-4; 9 bases match TRBD1. Germline V gene data show CDR1 as MNHEY and CDR2 as SVGAGI. This CDR3 spans 16 amino acids. V lost 0 bases, J lost 5 bases, and 4 bases stayed unmatched. The chain's CDR3 is CASSYSEGTGNEKLFF. For the CDR3, the DNA is TGTGCCAGCAGTTACTCAGAAGGGACAGGGAATGAAAAACTGTTTTTT.

The chain uses TRBV21-1 and TRBJ2-7; the table's D gene call, TRBD1, was not cross checked with the DNA. TRBV21-1 is listed as a pseudogene. The length of the CDR3 is 14 residues. CDR3 bases: TGTGCCAGCAGCAGCCGGGACAGGGGGTACGAGCAGTACTTC. It is translated as CASSSRDRGYEQYF.

The chain uses TRBV7-9 and TRBJ2-3; 8 bases are a match to TRBD1. Germline V lookup: CDR1 SEHNR, CDR2 FQNEAQ (reference sequence). The J segment lost 0 bases and the V segment lost 7 bases, leaving 12 bases of the junction unmatched. The CDR3 sequence is 17 residues long. The CDR3 loop is CASNGEQGETSTDTQYF. CDR3 nucleotides: TGTGCCAGCAACGGGGAACAGGGGGAGACTAGCACAGATACGCAGTATTTT.

This chain's CDR3 is CASYDRGETQYF. The CDR3 DNA follows: TGCGCCAGCTACGACAGGGGTGAGACCCAGTACTTC. V gene TRBV5-1 combines with J gene TRBJ2-5; TRBD1 agrees at 8 bases. CDR3 length equals 12 residues. The germline V gene has CDR1 SGHRS and CDR2 YFSETQ. Losses at the gene ends were 7 bases for V and 5 bases for J; bases not matched to a gene: 4.

V usage is TRBV5-1 and J usage is TRBJ1-1; a possible D gene is TRBD1 (5 bases). The CDR3 contains 15 residues. V was shortened by 4 bases and J by 1 base, with 14 bases between the two germline ends. Germline CDR1 reads SGHRS; CDR2 reads YFSETQ. For the CDR3, the DNA is TGCGCCAGCAGCCGAACAGGCGAACCGAACACTGAAGCTTTCTTT. This codes for CASSRTGEPNTEAFF. The full variable domain, completed using reference TRBV5-1 and TRBJ1-1, is KAGVTQTPRYLIKTRGQQVTLSCSPISGHRSVSWYQQTPGQGLQFLFEYFSETQRNKGNFPGRFSGRQFSNSRSEMNVSTLELGDSALYLCASSRTGEPNTEAFFGQGTRLTVV.

The chain joins TRBV13 to TRBJ1-1; 7 bases are a match to TRBD1. V lost 5 bases and J lost 3; bases outside the gene matches: 12. From germline, CDR1 is PRHDT and CDR2 FYEKMQ (reference sequence). The CDR3 is 16 amino acids. The CDR3 DNA is TGTGCCAGCAGCCCCAACAGGGGAAGGGGGGACACTGAAGCTTTCTTT. As protein: CASSPNRGRGDTEAFF.

The rearrangement links TRBV28 to TRBJ1-2; 9 bases are shared with TRBD1. With V trimmed by 2 bases and J by 4 bases, 2 bases remained unmatched. Germline lookup yields CDR1 MDHEN and CDR2 SYDVKM. The CDR3 covers 14 residues. The CDR3 region has the DNA TGTGCCAGCAGTTTAGGACAGGGGATCTATGGCTACACCTTC. As protein: CASSLGQGIYGYTF.

This clone has just one count. The V gene is TRBV29-1, the J gene TRBJ2-1; 11 bases agree with TRBD1. Trimming removed 7 bases from V and 7 bases from J; junction bases left unmatched: 9. Germline CDR1 is SQVTM and CDR2 is ANQGSEA. The CDR3 has 14 residues. As DNA, the CDR3 is TGCAGCGGAAGGACAGGGGGCGCGAAGAATGAGCAGTTCTTC. This encodes CSGRTGGAKNEQFF.

This chain joins TRBV28 and TRBJ2-7, with 8 bases lining up with TRBD1. CDR3 size: 16 residues. The germline CDR1 and CDR2 sequences are MDHEN and SYDVKM. With V trimmed by 7 bases and J by 0 bases, 11 bases remained unmatched. CDR3 sequence (DNA): TGTGCCAGCATCCGTCTGTCCGGACAGGGCTCCTACGAGCAGTACTTC. Residues: CASIRLSGQGSYEQYF.

This chain joins TRBV5-1 and TRBJ2-5, with 12 bases lining up with TRBD2. The trim removed 4 bases at V and 2 bases at J, leaving 6 bases unmatched. From germline, CDR1 is SGHRS and CDR2 YFSETQ. The CDR3 contains 16 residues. CDR3 residues: CASSPGTSGYQETQYF. The CDR3, as DNA: TGCGCCAGCAGCCCCGGGACTAGCGGGTATCAAGAGACCCAGTACTTC. The full variable domain, completed using reference TRBV5-1 and TRBJ2-5, is KAGVTQTPRYLIKTRGQQVTLSCSPISGHRSVSWYQQTPGQGLQFLFEYFSETQRNKGNFPGRFSGRQFSNSRSEMNVSTLELGDSALYLCASSPGTSGYQETQYFGPGTRLLVL.

V is TRBV18 and J is TRBJ1-5; TRBD1 matches 8 bases. V dropped 6 bases and J dropped 7; count of bases not matched to a gene: 11. CDR1 is KGHSH and CDR2 is LQKENI in the germline V gene. The CDR3 extends over 15 amino acids. The CDR3 region is CASSLGTGDGQPQHF. CDR3 nucleotides: TGTGCCAGCTCGCTCGGGACAGGTGACGGGCAGCCCCAGCATTTT.

This clone was detected once. This chain links TRBV27 with TRBJ1-5; TRBD1 agrees at 8 bases. After removal of 5 bases from V and 3 bases from J, the junction contained 6 bases not matched to a gene. Per the germline V gene, CDR1 is MNHEY and CDR2 is SMNVEV (reference sequence). CDR3 length: 15 residues. CDR3 nucleotides: TGTGCCAGCAGTATTACAGGGGGGGTCAATCAGCCCCAGCATTTT. It specifies CASSITGGVNQPQHF.

The chain employs TRBV7-2 and TRBJ2-1; maybe TRBD1 (6 bases). Trimming cost V 4 bases and J 6 bases, with 13 bases left between them. Germline assignment: CDR1 SGHTA and CDR2 FQGNSA. CDR3 length: 14 amino acids. The CDR3 region has the DNA TGTGCCAGCAGCTCCCGGGGACACGTCAATGAGCAGTTCTTC. Protein product: CASSSRGHVNEQFF.

The V gene is TRBV5-1, the J gene TRBJ1-4; D might be TRBD1 (6 bases). This CDR3 is built from 15 residues. The V gene's germline CDR1 is SGHRS and CDR2 YFSETQ. V lost 0 bases to trimming and J lost 6 bases, with 12 bases between them. In nucleotides, the CDR3 is TGCGCCAGCAGCTTGGCGCGGACAGATGATGAAAAACTGTTTTTT. It is translated as CASSLARTDDEKLFF.

This chain links TRBV3-1 (or the pseudogene TRBV3-2) with TRBJ1-5, with D unclear. V was cut by 1 base and J by 1 base, with 5 bases left in between. Germline values: CDR1 LGHDT, CDR2 YNNKEL (reference sequence). The length of the CDR3 is 14 residues. The CDR3 protein is CASSQGLSNQPQHF. CDR3 bases: TGTGCCAGCAGCCAAGGTCTAAGCAATCAGCCCCAGCATTTT.

The genes are TRBV28 and TRBJ1-1; a possible D gene is TRBD1 (6 bases). The germline V and J ends were trimmed by 2 bases and 8 bases, with 9 bases remaining between them. CDR3 length: 12 amino acids. Per germline, CDR1 MDHEN and CDR2 SYDVKM. The CDR3 reads CASSLGQGEAFF. CDR3 sequence (DNA): TGTGCCAGCAGTTTAGGTCAGGGGGAAGCTTTCTTT. Variable domain in full (rest from reference TRBV28 and TRBJ1-1): DVKVTQSSRYLVKRTGEKVFLECVQDMDHENMFWYRQDPGLGLRLIYFSYDVKMKEKGDIPEGYSVSREKKERFSLILESASTNQTSMYLCASSLGQGEAFFGQGTRLTVV.